This TCR beta chain stems from a study of CD8+CD57+ T cells in acquired aplastic anemia. Looking at the study overall: CD4+ and CD8+ cells, once sorted, gave DNA averaging roughly 3.2 ug.

Study observations and caveats: A set of about 30 CD8+ CDR3 sequences was shared between patients and controls, and these sequences appeared highly expressed in patients.

V shed 8 bases and J shed 1 base, with 3 bases lying between them. The CDR3 is made up of 11 amino acids. Germline CDR1 SGHVS, CDR2 FNYEAQ. On this clonotype: Its specificity is not known.

TCR beta VDJ and CDR3 profiles were obtained from a genomic DNA template. TCRdb called the reads again in MiXCR, with one record for every CDR3 protein. This sample has 200,000 or so distinct CDR3 sequences, with 64% found just once. The sequence derives from a human donor with severe aplastic anemia or a healthy control (not recorded which). The sequenced sample was sorted CD4+, CD8+, or CD8+CD57+ T cells (not recorded which) from PBMCs. The genes are TRBV7-6 and TRBJ1-3, with D unclear. The CDR3 DNA is TGTGCCAGCCTATCTGGAAACACCATATATTTT. Its protein is CASLSGNTIYF.